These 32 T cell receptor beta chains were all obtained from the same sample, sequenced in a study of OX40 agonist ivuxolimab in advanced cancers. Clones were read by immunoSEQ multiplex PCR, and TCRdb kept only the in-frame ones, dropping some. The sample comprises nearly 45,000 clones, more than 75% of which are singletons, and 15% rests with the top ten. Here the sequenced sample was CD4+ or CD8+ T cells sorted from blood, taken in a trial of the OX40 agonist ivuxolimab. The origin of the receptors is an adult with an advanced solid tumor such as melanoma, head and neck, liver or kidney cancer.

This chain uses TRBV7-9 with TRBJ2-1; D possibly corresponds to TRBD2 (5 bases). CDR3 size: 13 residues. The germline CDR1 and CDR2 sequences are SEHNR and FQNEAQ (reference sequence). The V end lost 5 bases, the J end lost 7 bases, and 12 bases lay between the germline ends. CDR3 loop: CASSVGPGNEQFF. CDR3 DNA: TGTGCCAGCAGCGTGGGCCCGGGGAATGAGCAGTTCTTC.

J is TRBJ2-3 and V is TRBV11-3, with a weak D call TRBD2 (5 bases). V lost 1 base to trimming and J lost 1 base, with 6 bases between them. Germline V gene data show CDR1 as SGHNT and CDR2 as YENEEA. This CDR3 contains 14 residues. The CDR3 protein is CASSLAAGTDTQYF. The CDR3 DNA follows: TGTGCCAGCAGCTTAGCAGCGGGCACAGATACGCAGTATTTT.

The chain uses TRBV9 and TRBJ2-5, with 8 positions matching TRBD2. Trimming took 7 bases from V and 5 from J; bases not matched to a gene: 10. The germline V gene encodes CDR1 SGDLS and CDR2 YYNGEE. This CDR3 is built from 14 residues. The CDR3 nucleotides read TGTGCCAGCGAGAGCGGGGGCCGGGGGGAGACCCAGTACTTC. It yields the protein CASESGGRGETQYF.

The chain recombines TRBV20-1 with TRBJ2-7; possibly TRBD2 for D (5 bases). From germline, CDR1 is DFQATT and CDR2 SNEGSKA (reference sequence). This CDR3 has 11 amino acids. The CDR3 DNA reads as TGCAGCGAACGGATGGCGGGCGAGCAGTACTTC. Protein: CSERMAGEQYF.

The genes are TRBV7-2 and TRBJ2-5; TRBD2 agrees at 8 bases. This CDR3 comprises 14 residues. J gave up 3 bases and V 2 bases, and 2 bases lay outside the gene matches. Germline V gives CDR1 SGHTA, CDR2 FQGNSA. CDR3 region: CASSLQLAEETQYF. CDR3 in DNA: TGTGCCAGCAGCTTACAACTAGCGGAAGAGACCCAGTACTTC.

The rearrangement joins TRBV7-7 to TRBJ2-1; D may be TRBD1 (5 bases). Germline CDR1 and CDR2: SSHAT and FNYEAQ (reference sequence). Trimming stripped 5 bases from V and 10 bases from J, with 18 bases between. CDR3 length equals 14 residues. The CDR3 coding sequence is TGTGCCAGCAGCCTACGTCTTAATGACAGAGAGCAGTTCTTC. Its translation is CASSLRLNDREQFF.

Written as DNA, the CDR3 is TGTGCTAGTGGTTCTCGGACCCGTTCCACCGGGGAGCTGTTTTTT. Amino acid sequence: CASGSRTRSTGELFF. The rearrangement links TRBV12-5 to TRBJ2-2; D is undetermined. The germline V gene encodes CDR1 LGHNT and CDR2 FRNRAP. With 4 bases removed from V and 4 bases from J, the gap between germline ends came to 13 bases. This CDR3 has 15 amino acids. Based on the CDR3 plus reference TRBV12-5 and TRBJ2-2, the full variable domain is DARVTQTPRHKVTEMGQEVTMRCQPILGHNTVFWYRQTMMQGLELLAYFRNRAPLDDSGMPKDRFSAEMPDATLATLKIQPSEPRDSAVYFCASGSRTRSTGELFFGEGSRLTVL.

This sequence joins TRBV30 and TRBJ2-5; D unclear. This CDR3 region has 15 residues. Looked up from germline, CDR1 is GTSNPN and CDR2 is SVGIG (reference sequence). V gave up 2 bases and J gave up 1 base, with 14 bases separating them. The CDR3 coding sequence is TGTGCCTGGAGTCCCACCGGGCAGATCCAAGAGACCCAGTACTTC. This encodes CAWSPTGQIQETQYF.

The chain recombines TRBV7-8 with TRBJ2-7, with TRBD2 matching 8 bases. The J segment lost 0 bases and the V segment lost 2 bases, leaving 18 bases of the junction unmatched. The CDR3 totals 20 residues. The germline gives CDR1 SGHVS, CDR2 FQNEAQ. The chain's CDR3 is CASSLPGKGGAGVSSYEQYF. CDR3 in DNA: TGTGCCAGCAGCTTACCCGGGAAAGGGGGAGCGGGAGTCAGCTCCTACGAGCAGTACTTC.

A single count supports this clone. CDR3 region: CASGLSLRAEVAEAFF. CDR3 coding DNA: TGTGCTAGTGGTTTGTCCCTCAGAGCGGAGGTAGCTGAAGCTTTCTTT. This chain joins TRBV12-5 and TRBJ1-1; D unclear. The CDR3 is made up of 16 amino acids. V lost 2 bases and J lost 6, with 19 bases in between. Looked up from germline, CDR1 is LGHNT and CDR2 is FRNRAP.

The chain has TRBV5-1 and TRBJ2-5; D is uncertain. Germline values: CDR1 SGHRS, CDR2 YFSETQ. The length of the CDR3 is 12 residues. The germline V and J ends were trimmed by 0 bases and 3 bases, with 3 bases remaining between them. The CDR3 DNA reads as TGCGCCAGCAGCTTGGCAGAAGAGACCCAGTACTTC. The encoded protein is CASSLAEETQYF.

The CDR3 nucleotides are TGTGCCAGCAGTTACTCAGGGAGGGGCGATGAGCAGTTCTTC. This encodes CASSYSGRGDEQFF. This rearrangement joins TRBV6-5 to TRBJ2-1; 7 bases line up with TRBD2. CDR1 is MNHEY and CDR2 is SVGAGI in the germline V gene. Trimming took 0 bases from V and 8 from J; bases not matched to a gene: 4. The CDR3 runs to 14 residues.

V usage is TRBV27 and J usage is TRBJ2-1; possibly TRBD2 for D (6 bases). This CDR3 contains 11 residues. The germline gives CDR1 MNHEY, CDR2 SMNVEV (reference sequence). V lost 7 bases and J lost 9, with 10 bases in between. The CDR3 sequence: CASTLGGEQFF. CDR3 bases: TGTGCCAGCACCCTGGGGGGTGAGCAGTTCTTC.

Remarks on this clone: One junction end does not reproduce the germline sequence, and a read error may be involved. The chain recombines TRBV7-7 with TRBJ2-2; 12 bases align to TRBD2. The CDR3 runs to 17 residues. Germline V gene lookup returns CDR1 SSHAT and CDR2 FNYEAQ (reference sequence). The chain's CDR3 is CASSPRTSGAITGELFF. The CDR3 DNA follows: TGTGCTAGCAGCCCGAGGACTAGCGGGGCTATCACCGGGGAGCTGTTTTTT.

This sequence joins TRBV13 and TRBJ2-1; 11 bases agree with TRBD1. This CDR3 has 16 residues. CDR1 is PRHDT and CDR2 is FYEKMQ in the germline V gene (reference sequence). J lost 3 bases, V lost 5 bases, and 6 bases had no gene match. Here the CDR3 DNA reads TGTGCCAGCAGCCGAACCGGGACAGGGGGCTACAATGAGCAGTTCTTC. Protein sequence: CASSRTGTGGYNEQFF.

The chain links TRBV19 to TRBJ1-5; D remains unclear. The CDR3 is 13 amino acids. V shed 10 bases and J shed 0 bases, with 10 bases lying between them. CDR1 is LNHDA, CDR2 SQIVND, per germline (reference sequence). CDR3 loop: CATSHYSNQPQHF. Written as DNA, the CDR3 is TGTGCCACCTCTCACTATAGCAATCAGCCCCAGCATTTT.

The CDR3 coding sequence is TGTGCCAGCAGTTTTTGGGGCGTGATGAACACTGAAGCTTTCTTT. This codes for CASSFWGVMNTEAFF. The gene calls are TRBV28 and TRBJ1-1, with a tentative D call TRBD1 (5 bases). Trimming took off 3 bases at V and 0 bases at J, with 11 bases between the two ends. CDR1 is MDHEN and CDR2 is SYDVKM in the germline V gene. This CDR3 comprises 15 residues.

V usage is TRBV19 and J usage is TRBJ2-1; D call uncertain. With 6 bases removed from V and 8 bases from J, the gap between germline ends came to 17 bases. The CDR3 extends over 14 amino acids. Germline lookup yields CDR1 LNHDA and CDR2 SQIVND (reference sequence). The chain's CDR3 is CASSAPHVPDEQFF. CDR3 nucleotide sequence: TGTGCCAGTAGCGCCCCTCATGTCCCGGATGAGCAGTTCTTC.

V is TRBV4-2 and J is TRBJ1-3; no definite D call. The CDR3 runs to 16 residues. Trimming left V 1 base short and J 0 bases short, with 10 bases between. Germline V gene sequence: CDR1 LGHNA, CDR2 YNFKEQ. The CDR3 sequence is CASSQGPGFSGNTIYF. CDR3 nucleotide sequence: TGTGCCAGCAGCCAAGGCCCCGGGTTCTCTGGAAACACCATATATTTT.

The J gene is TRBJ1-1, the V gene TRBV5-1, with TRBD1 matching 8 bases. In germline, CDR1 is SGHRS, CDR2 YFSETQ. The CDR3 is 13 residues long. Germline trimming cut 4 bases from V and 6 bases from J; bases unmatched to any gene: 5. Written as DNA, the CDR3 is TGCGCCAGCAGCGTGGACAGGGCTGCTGAAGCTTTCTTT. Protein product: CASSVDRAAEAFF. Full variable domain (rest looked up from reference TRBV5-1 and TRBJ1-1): KAGVTQTPRYLIKTRGQQVTLSCSPISGHRSVSWYQQTPGQGLQFLFEYFSETQRNKGNFPGRFSGRQFSNSRSEMNVSTLELGDSALYLCASSVDRAAEAFFGQGTRLTVV.

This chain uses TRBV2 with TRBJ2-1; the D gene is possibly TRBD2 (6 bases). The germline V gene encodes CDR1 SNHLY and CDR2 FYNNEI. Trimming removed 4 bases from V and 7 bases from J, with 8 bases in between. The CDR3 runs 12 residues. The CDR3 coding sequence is TGTGCCAGCAGTGTGGCGGGGAATGAGCAGTTCTTC. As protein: CASSVAGNEQFF. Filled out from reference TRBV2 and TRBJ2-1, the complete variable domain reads EPEVTQTPSHQVTQMGQEVILRCVPISNHLYFYWYRQILGQKVEFLVSFYNNEISEKSEIFDDQFSVERPDGSNFTLKIRSTKLEDSAMYFCASSVAGNEQFFGPGTRLTVL.

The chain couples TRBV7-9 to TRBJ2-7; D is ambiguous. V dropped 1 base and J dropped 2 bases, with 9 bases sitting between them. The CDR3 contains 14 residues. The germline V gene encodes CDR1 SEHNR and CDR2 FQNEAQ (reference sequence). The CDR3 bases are TGTGCCAGCAGCTTAGTTGAGACCCCCTACGAGCAGTACTTC. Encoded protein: CASSLVETPYEQYF.

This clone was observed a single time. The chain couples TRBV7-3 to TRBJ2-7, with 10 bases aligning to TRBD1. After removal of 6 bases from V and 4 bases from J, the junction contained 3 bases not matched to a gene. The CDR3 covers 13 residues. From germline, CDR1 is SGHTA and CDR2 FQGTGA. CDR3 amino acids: CASRLGQGYEQYF. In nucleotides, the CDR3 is TGTGCCAGCAGACTGGGACAGGGGTACGAGCAGTACTTC.

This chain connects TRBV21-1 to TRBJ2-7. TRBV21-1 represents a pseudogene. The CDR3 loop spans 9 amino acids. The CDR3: CAIDYEQYF. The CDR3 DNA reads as TGTGCCATTGATTACGAGCAGTACTTC.

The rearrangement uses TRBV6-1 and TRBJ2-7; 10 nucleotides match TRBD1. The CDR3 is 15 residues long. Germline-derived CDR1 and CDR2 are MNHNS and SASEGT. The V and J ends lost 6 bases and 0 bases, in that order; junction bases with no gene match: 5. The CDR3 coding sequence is TGTGCCAGCAGGCCGGGACAGGGGATCTCCTACGAGCAGTACTTC. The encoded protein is CASRPGQGISYEQYF.

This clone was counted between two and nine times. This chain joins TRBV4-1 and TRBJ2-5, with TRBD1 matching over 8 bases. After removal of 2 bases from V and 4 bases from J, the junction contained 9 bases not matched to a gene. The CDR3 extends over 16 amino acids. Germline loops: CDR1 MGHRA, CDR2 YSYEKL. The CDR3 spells CASSQRTGWGPETQYF. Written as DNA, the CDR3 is TGCGCCAGCAGCCAAAGGACAGGGTGGGGGCCAGAGACCCAGTACTTC.

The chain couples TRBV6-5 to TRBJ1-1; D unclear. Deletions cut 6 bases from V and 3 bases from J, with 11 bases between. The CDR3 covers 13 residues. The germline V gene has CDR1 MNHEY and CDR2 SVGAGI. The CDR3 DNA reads TGTGCCAGCAGACGGGGATCCGACACTGAAGCTTTCTTT. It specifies CASRRGSDTEAFF.

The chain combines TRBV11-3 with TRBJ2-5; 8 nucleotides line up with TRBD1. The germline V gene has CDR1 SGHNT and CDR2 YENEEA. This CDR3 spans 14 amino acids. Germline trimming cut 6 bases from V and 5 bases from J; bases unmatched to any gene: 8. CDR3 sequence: CASRAQGAWETQYF. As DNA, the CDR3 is TGTGCCAGCAGGGCCCAGGGGGCATGGGAGACCCAGTACTTC.

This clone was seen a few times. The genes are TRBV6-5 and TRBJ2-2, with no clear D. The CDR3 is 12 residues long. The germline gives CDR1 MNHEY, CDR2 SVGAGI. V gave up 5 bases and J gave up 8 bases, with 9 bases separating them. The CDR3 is CASSPEAGELFF. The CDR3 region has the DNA TGTGCCAGCAGTCCCGAAGCAGGGGAGCTGTTTTTT.

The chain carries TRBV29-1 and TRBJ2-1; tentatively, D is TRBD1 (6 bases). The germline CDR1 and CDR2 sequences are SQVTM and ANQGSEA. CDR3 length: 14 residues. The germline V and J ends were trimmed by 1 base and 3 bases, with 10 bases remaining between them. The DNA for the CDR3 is TGCAGCGTTGAAGGCCAGGGGATCTACAATGAGCAGTTCTTC. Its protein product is CSVEGQGIYNEQFF.

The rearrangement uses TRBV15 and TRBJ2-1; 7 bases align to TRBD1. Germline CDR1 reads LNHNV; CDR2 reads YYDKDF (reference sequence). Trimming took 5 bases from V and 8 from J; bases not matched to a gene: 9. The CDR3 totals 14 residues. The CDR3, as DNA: TGTGCCACCAGCTCAGCCCAGGGGGTAGATGAGCAGTTCTTC. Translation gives CATSSAQGVDEQFF. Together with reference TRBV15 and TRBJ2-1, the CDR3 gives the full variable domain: DAMVIQNPRYQVTQFGKPVTLSCSQTLNHNVMYWYQQKSSQAPKLLFHYYDKDFNNEADTPDNFQSRRPNTSFCFLDIRSPGLGDTAMYLCATSSAQGVDEQFFGPGTRLTVL.

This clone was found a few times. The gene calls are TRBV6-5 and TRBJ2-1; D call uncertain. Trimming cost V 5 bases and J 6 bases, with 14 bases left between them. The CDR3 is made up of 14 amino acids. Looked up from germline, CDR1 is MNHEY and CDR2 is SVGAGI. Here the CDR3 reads CASSNGPLGNEQFF. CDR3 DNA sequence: TGTGCCAGCAGTAACGGGCCCCTAGGCAATGAGCAGTTCTTC.